Described below is a single T cell receptor beta chain sequence and its context. At sampling all donors were nominally healthy, likely with unrecorded immune exposures. The data stem from a study of cytomegalovirus exposure and HLA in healthy donors. It was with 60 Vbeta and 13 Jbeta primers that the PCR ran. Sequenced by immunoSEQ multiplex PCR; TCRdb stores in-frame clones only, minus some. The sample yields some 120,000 clones, roughly 88% seen once. The receptor comes from a woman aged 18 to 35 in good health and CMV-seropositive. The sequenced material came from PBMCs.

The CDR3 loop reads CASSYRETEAFF. CDR3 DNA: TGTGCCAGCAGCTACAGGGAAACTGAAGCTTTCTTT. This chain joins TRBV11-2 and TRBJ1-1; D might be TRBD1 (6 bases). Germline assignment: CDR1 SGHAT and CDR2 FQNNGV. V lost 4 bases to trimming and J lost 5 bases, with 8 bases between them. There are 12 residues in the CDR3.